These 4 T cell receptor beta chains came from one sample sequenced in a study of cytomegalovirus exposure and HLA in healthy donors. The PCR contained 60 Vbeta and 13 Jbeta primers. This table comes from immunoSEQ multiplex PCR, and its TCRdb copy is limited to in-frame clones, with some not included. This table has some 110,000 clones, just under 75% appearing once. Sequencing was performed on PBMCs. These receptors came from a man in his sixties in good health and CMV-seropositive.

CDR3 sequence reads: CASLSLGGQLGYTF. CDR3 nucleotides: TGTGCCAGTCTTTCCTTGGGGGGGCAGCTTGGCTACACCTTC. The chain employs TRBV19 and TRBJ1-2; tentative D call: TRBD1 (6 bases). The CDR3 contains 14 residues. Trimming cost V 8 bases and J 7 bases, with 20 bases left between them. The germline V gene has CDR1 LNHDA and CDR2 SQIVND (reference sequence). The full variable domain, its missing parts supplied by reference TRBV19 and TRBJ1-2, is DGGITQSPKYLFRKEGQNVTLSCEQNLNHDAMYWYRQDPGQGLRLIYYSQIVNDFQKGDIAEGYSVSREKKESFPLTVTSAQKNPTAFYLCASLSLGGQLGYTFGSGTRLTVV.

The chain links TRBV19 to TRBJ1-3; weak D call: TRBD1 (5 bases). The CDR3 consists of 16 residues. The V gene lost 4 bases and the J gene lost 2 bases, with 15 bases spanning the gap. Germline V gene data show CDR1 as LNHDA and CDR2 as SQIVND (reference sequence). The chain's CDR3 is CASSTFLGRAGNTIYF. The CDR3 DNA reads TGTGCCAGTAGTACCTTCCTGGGCAGGGCTGGAAACACCATATATTTT.

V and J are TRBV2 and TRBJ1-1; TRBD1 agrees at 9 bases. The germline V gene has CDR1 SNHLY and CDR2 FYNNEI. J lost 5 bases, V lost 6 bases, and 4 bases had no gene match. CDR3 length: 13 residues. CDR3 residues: CASSTTGGTEAFF. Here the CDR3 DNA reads TGTGCCAGCAGCACGACAGGGGGGACTGAAGCTTTCTTT.

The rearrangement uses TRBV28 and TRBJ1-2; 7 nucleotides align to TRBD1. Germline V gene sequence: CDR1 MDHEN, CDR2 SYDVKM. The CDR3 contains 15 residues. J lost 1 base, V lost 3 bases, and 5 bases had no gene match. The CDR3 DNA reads TGTGCCAGCAGTTTGAAAGGGGGCGGTAACTATGGCTACACCTTC. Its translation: CASSLKGGGNYGYTF.